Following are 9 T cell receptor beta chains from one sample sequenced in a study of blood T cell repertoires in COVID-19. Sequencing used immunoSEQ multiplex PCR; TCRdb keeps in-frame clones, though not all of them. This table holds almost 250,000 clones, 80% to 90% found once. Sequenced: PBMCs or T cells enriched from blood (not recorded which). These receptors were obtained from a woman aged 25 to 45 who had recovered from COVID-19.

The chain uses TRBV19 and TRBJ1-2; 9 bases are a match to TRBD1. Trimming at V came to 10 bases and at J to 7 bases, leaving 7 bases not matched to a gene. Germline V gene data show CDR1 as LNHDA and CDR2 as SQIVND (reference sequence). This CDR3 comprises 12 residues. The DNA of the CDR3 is TGTGCCATCTCGGACAGGGGCAGTGGCTACACCTTC. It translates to CAISDRGSGYTF.

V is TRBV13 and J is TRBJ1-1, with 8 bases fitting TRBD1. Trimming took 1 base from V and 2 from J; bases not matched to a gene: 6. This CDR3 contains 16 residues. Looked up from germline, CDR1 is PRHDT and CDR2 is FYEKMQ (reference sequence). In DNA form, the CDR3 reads TGTGCCAGCAGCTTAGCCGGGACAGGTAGAAACACTGAAGCTTTCTTT. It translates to CASSLAGTGRNTEAFF.

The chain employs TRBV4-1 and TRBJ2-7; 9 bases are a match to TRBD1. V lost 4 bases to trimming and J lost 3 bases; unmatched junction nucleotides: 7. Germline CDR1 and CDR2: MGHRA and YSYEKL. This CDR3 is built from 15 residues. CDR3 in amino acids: CASSPQWTGDYEQYF. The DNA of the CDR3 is TGCGCCAGCAGCCCCCAATGGACAGGGGACTACGAGCAGTACTTC.

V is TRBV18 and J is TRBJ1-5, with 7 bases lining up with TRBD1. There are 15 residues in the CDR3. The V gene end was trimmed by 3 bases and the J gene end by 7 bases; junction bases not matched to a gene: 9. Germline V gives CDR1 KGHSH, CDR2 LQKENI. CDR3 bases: TGTGCCAGCTCACCGAACAGGGGAGCGGAGCAGCCCCAGCATTTT. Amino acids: CASSPNRGAEQPQHF.

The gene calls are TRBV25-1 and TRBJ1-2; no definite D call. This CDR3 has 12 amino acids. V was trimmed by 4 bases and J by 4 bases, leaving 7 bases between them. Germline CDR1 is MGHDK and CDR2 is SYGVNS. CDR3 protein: CASSATSYGYTF. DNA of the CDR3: TGTGCCAGCAGTGCCACTAGCTATGGCTACACCTTC.

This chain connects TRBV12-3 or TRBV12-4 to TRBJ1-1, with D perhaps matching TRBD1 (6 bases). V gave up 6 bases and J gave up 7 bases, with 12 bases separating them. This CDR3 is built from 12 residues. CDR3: CASSPQGFEAFF. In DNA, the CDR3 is TGTGCCAGCAGCCCCCAGGGGTTTGAAGCTTTCTTT.

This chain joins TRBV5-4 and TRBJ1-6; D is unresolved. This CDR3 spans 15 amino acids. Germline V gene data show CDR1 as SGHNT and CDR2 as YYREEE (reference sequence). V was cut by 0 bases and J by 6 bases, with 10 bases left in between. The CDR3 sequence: CASSLDPDSNSPLHF. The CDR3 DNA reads TGTGCCAGCAGCTTGGATCCGGACTCTAATTCACCCCTCCACTTT.

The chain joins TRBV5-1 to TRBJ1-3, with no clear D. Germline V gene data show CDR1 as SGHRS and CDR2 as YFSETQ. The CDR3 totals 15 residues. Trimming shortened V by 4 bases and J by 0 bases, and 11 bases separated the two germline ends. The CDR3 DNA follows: TGCGCCAGCAGCACAGACGGGGACTCTGGAAACACCATATATTTT. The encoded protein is CASSTDGDSGNTIYF.

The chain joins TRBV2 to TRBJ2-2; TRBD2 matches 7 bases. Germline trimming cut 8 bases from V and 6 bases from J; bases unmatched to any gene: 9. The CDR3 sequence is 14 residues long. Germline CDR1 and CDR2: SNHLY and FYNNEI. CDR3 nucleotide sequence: TGTGCCAGCCTCGAAGACGCGGGAGCCGGGGAGCTGTTTTTT. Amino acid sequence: CASLEDAGAGELFF.